This TCR beta chain was documented in a study of OX40 agonist ivuxolimab in advanced cancers. Only a few counts were recorded for this clone. What it binds is unknown. The CDR3 covers 10 residues. CDR1 is MNHNY and CDR2 is SVGAGI in the germline V gene (reference sequence). The ends were cut back, 2 bases at V and 10 bases at J, with 3 bases in the middle. Notes on the study in general: CD4+ and CD8+ T cells in blood underwent clonal expansion by week 6 at 0.1 to 3.0 mg/kg.

Profiled with immunoSEQ multiplex PCR; TCRdb holds only in-frame clones, not every one. The repertoire has tens of thousands of clones, around 83% of them found once; the top ten carry around a fifth. This chain uses TRBV6-6 with TRBJ2-1; no firm D call. The clonotype was recovered from an adult with an advanced solid tumor such as melanoma, head and neck, liver or kidney cancer. Material: CD4+ or CD8+ T cells sorted from blood, obtained in a trial of the OX40 agonist ivuxolimab. DNA for the CDR3: TGTGCCAGCAGTTACCCCGAGCAGTTCTTC. This sequence encodes CASSYPEQFF.